This section outlines one T cell receptor beta chain sequence together with its context. The antigen remains undetermined. This sample is part of a study of EBV T-cell therapy then PD-1 blockade in nasopharyngeal carcinoma. The treatment here: AdE1-LMPpoly-expanded autologous EBV-specific T-cell therapy followed by anti-PD-1 nivolumab. TCRdb keeps only in-frame clones here, not all; method: immunoSEQ multiplex PCR. The data show roughly 15,000 clones, around four fifths seen once. Sample: CD8+ T cells from blood, taken around day 100 from a patient whose treatment included autologous EBV-specific T cells and nivolumab. The receptor was derived from a man in his forties with nasopharyngeal carcinoma.

The DNA for the CDR3 is TGTGCCAGCAGCGGAGATCCGGCTGGCTACACCTTC. Translated: CASSGDPAGYTF. The chain links TRBV9 to TRBJ1-2; D ambiguous. Germline lookup yields CDR1 SGDLS and CDR2 YYNGEE. The CDR3 sequence is 12 residues long. V lost 3 bases to trimming and J lost 7 bases, with 10 bases between them.